This is a list of T cell receptor beta chains from one sample in a study of OX40 agonist ivuxolimab in advanced cancers. The repertoire was sequenced with immunoSEQ multiplex PCR; TCRdb's copy has only in-frame clones and lacks some. The sample contains about 94,000 clones, around 86% of which appear only once. The specimen was CD4+ or CD8+ T cells sorted from blood, collected in a trial of the OX40 agonist ivuxolimab. The receptors stem from an adult with an advanced solid tumor such as melanoma, head and neck, liver or kidney cancer. Both conserved end residues are part of each CDR3. The D gene is left open where the match is weak. The size of a clone is reported for some rows only, either as once, few or many, or as a class for expanded clones.

D gene,clone size,V gene,J gene,CDR3 DNA,CDR3 protein
NA,NA,TRBV27,TRBJ2-7,TGTGCCAGCAGTTCGACAGAGTCCTACGAGCAGTACTTC,CASSSTESYEQYF
TRBD1,NA,TRBV5-1,TRBJ1-5,TGCGCCAGCAGCCCCAGGGGGAGCAATCAGCCCCAGCATTTT,CASSPRGSNQPQHF
TRBD2,NA,TRBV5-4,TRBJ2-7,TGTGCCAGCAGCTTGGCCGTAGCTAGCGGGGGGGAAGAGCAGTACTTC,CASSLAVASGGEEQYF
NA,NA,TRBV6-5,TRBJ1-3,TGTGCCAGCAAAAGGGGGACGAGAGGAAACACCATATATTTT,CASKRGTRGNTIYF
TRBD1,NA,TRBV19,TRBJ1-6,TGTGCCAGTAGTCCCCACAGGGGGCGCGGGTCTCTAAATAATTCACCCCTCCACTTT,CASSPHRGRGSLNNSPLHF
TRBD1,NA,TRBV7-9,TRBJ1-3,TGTGCCAGCAGCTTAAATCGACCCGGGACAGGCTCTGGAAACACCATATATTTT,CASSLNRPGTGSGNTIYF
TRBD1,once,TRBV2,TRBJ1-2,TGTGCCAGCAGTGAAGAGGGGGCGAGGGGCTACACCTTC,CASSEEGARGYTF
TRBD1,NA,TRBV6-6,TRBJ1-5,TGTGCCAGCAGCCCAGACAGGGGCCAGCCCCAGCATTTT,CASSPDRGQPQHF
NA,NA,TRBV9,TRBJ2-1,TGTGCCAGCTCTGGGGGGGCCTCCTACAATGAGCAGTTCTTC,CASSGGASYNEQFF
TRBD1,NA,TRBV5-1,TRBJ1-2,TGCGCCAGCAGCCTGGGACAGGGGCCGAGGAACTATGGCTACACCTTC,CASSLGQGPRNYGYTF
NA,NA,TRBV15,TRBJ1-2,TGTGCCACCAGCAGACCCGGGTATGGCTACACCTTC,CATSRPGYGYTF
NA,NA,TRBV11-3,TRBJ2-7,TGTGCCAGCAGTGCGGGACAGATCTACGAGCAGTACTTC,CASSAGQIYEQYF
NA,NA,TRBV4-2,TRBJ1-1,TGTGCCAGCAGCCAAGAATTCCGGGCTTTAAACACTGAAGCTTTCTTT,CASSQEFRALNTEAFF
TRBD1,NA,TRBV6-1,TRBJ2-7,TGTGCCAGCAGTGTGGACAGGGAGGTAGTCTACGAGCAGTACTTC,CASSVDREVVYEQYF
TRBD2,NA,TRBV19,TRBJ2-3,TGTGCCAGTAGTTCCCTCGGGACTAGCGGGGGGCGGGCCGGAACGCAGTATTTT,CASSSLGTSGGRAGTQYF
NA,NA,TRBV6-5,TRBJ1-1,TGTGCCGCCCGCCAGGGCGACGCGAGGGTCACTGAAGCTTTCTTT,CAARQGDARVTEAFF
NA,NA,TRBV5-6,TRBJ1-1,TGTGCCAGCAGCTTCGTGGGCCTTGGGCAGAACACTGAAGCTTTCTTT,CASSFVGLGQNTEAFF
TRBD1,NA,TRBV5-6,TRBJ2-1,TGTGCCAGCAGCTTGAGGCTGACAGGGAGAGATGAGCAGTTCTTC,CASSLRLTGRDEQFF
NA,NA,TRBV6-4,TRBJ2-3,TGTGCCAGCAGTGGGGGGAGCACAGATACGCAGTATTTT,CASSGGSTDTQYF
NA,NA,TRBV4-3,TRBJ2-5,TGCGCCAGCAGCCCCGGAACTAGCCTCCAAGAGACCCAGTACTTC,CASSPGTSLQETQYF
TRBD1,once,TRBV5-8,TRBJ2-3,TGTGCCAGCACCAATCCGGGACAGGAAAGCACAGATACGCAGTATTTT,CASTNPGQESTDTQYF
TRBD2,NA,TRBV5-4,TRBJ2-5,TGTGCCAGCAGCTTGGCTAGCGGGGTAGGTCAAGAGACCCAGTACTTC,CASSLASGVGQETQYF
NA,NA,TRBV6-5,TRBJ2-7,TGTGCCATAGCCGGGCCCACGAGTTCCGAGCAGTACTTC,CAIAGPTSSEQYF
TRBD2,NA,TRBV29-1,TRBJ2-2,TGCAGCGTTCTGGCCGGGGGGGCCGGGGAGCTGTTTTTT,CSVLAGGAGELFF
TRBD2,NA,TRBV6-1,TRBJ2-1,TGTGCCAGCAGAGGGACTAGCGGGTACAATGAGCAGTTCTTC,CASRGTSGYNEQFF
NA,NA,TRBV6-6,TRBJ2-5,TGTGCCAGCAGTTACTCCGCGGGTACGGGTGAGACCCAGTACTTC,CASSYSAGTGETQYF